Below are 3 T cell receptor beta chains sequenced from a single sample in a study of cytomegalovirus exposure and HLA in healthy donors. 60 Vbeta and 13 Jbeta primers were used in PCR. Only in-frame clones appear in the TCRdb table, and some are missing; sequencing was by immunoSEQ multiplex PCR. The top ten clones hold approximately 1.6% of a sample with about 160,000 clones, more than 65% of them seen once. The sample was PBMCs. These receptors were obtained from a woman between 25 and 40 years old in good health and CMV-seronegative.

The chain couples TRBV9 to TRBJ1-1; 7 bases agree with TRBD1. Germline V CDR1 and CDR2: SGDLS, YYNGEE. V lost 0 bases, J lost 2 bases, and 16 bases stayed unmatched. This CDR3 comprises 19 residues. The CDR3 coding sequence is TGTGCCAGCAGCGTAGGGGGCCTTTTACCGGGACAGCGAAACACTGAAGCTTTCTTT. Its translation: CASSVGGLLPGQRNTEAFF.

The rearrangement uses TRBV2 and TRBJ2-7, with 8 bases that match TRBD1. The CDR3 totals 14 residues. Trimming removed 0 bases from V and 5 bases from J; junction bases left unmatched: 3. Germline V gene lookup returns CDR1 SNHLY and CDR2 FYNNEI. DNA for the CDR3: TGTGCCAGCAGTGAAGCCAGGGGGCCTAACGAGCAGTACTTC. Its protein product is CASSEARGPNEQYF.

This sequence joins TRBV19 and TRBJ2-7; 10 nucleotides align to TRBD1. Germline lookup yields CDR1 LNHDA and CDR2 SQIVND (reference sequence). Unmatched junction bases numbered 2, after V lost 3 bases and J lost 0 bases. The CDR3 totals 15 residues. The CDR3 region has the DNA TGTGCCAGTAGTATGGGACAGGGGATCTCCTACGAGCAGTACTTC. This codes for CASSMGQGISYEQYF.